The clone carrying this T cell receptor beta chain was detected only a few times. The antigen is unknown. In germline, CDR1 is GTSNPN, CDR2 SVGIG (reference sequence). V lost 2 bases, J lost 7 bases, and 21 bases lay in between. The CDR3 is 15 residues long. This sample was included in a study of T-cell memory formation after mild COVID-19. About the research overall: TCR clusters were mostly donor specific. Broader study findings: Some clones that responded were present in memory (sampled pre-infection), which suggests cross-reactive memory joined. Contracting CD4+ clones were located mainly in CM and EM, and CD8+ clones in EMRA.

Via MiXCR, TCRdb re-called the 5' RACE reads, giving one row per CDR3 protein. Altogether around 410,000 distinct CDR3 sequences are present, about 25% being singletons, with the ten largest covering 10% to 15%. Sequenced sample: PBMCs or a T cell subset sorted from them (not recorded which). The clonotype comes from an adult woman who had mild COVID-19 (a few samples of this study predate the infection). Cell type and time point are not known. The gene calls are TRBV30 and TRBJ2-7; D is perhaps TRBD1 or TRBD2 (5 bases each). The CDR3 region is CAWSRDGTRAGEQYF. For the CDR3, the DNA is TGTGCCTGGAGTAGGGACGGGACGCGGGCAGGGGAGCAGTACTTC.